The 25 T cell receptor beta chains in this list originate from one sample, sequenced in a study of T-cell reconstitution after alpha-beta-depleted transplantation in children. TCRbeta library construction was performed incorporating unique molecular identifiers. Using its own MiXCR run on the PCR reads, TCRdb lists one record per CDR3 protein. Here the sample spans about 980,000 distinct CDR3 sequences, 25% to 30% being singletons. Sample: PBMCs, mostly from graft donor cells, taken 360 days after TCRalphabeta/CD19-depleted stem cell transplant. The source of these receptors is a boy under two years old who had a stem cell transplant for SCID, so the T cells may come from the graft donor.

This rearrangement joins TRBV5-1 to TRBJ2-2; 7 bases map to TRBD2. The junction had 9 bases not matched to a gene; V was cut back by 8 bases and J by 2 bases. The germline CDR1 and CDR2 sequences are SGHRS and YFSETQ. The CDR3 is made up of 15 amino acids. The CDR3, as DNA: TGCGCCAGTTCCTACAAGGGACTAAACACCGGGGAGCTGTTTTTT. Translating it yields CASSYKGLNTGELFF.

This clonotype was seen a few times. The chain links TRBV5-1 to TRBJ2-5; D may be TRBD2 (6 bases). The V end lost 4 bases, the J end lost 3 bases, and 13 bases lay between the germline ends. The CDR3 totals 14 residues. From germline, CDR1 is SGHRS and CDR2 YFSETQ. As DNA, the CDR3 is TGCGCCAGCAGCCCTCGGGACTGGAAAGAGACCCAGTACTTC. Translating it yields CASSPRDWKETQYF.

This clonotype has only a few counts. The V and J genes are TRBV4-1 and TRBJ2-7; possible D gene TRBD1, 6 bases. V lost 4 bases and J lost 6, with 16 bases in between. The CDR3 length is 14 residues. Per germline, CDR1 MGHRA and CDR2 YSYEKL. This CDR3 reads CASSLTGGSLEQYF. The CDR3 DNA reads TGCGCCAGCAGCCTGACAGGAGGTAGCCTCGAGCAGTACTTC.

This clonotype has a handful of counts. This chain connects TRBV6-5 to TRBJ1-2, with unresolved D. CDR1 is MNHEY and CDR2 is SVGAGI in the germline V gene. Between the trimmed V and J ends, which lost 5 bases and 3 bases, there was a span of 13 bases. This CDR3 is built from 14 residues. Written as DNA, the CDR3 is TGTGCCAGCAGTACATCGACATTGGACTATGGCTACACCTTC. The encoded protein is CASSTSTLDYGYTF.

This clonotype was picked up one time. This chain uses TRBV7-3 with TRBJ2-5, with D perhaps matching TRBD1 or TRBD2 (5 bases each). The CDR3 loop spans 14 amino acids. V was shortened by 5 bases and J by 4 bases, with 14 bases between the two germline ends. Per the germline V gene, CDR1 is SGHTA and CDR2 is FQGTGA. CDR3 DNA: TGTGCCAGCAGCACGGGACGCCGGGGAGAGACCCAGTACTTC. It codes for CASSTGRRGETQYF.

In its sample, this clonotype was seen a few times. The CDR3 protein is CASSYPRGLAGLDTQYF. CDR3 sequence (DNA): TGTGCCAGCAGTTACCCCCGCGGACTAGCGGGACTAGATACGCAGTATTTT. The chain is built from TRBV28 and TRBJ2-3; 12 bases match TRBD2. The CDR3 totals 17 residues. The V gene end was trimmed by 4 bases and the J gene end by 5 bases; junction bases not matched to a gene: 10. The germline V gene encodes CDR1 MDHEN and CDR2 SYDVKM.

This clonotype was counted ten times or more. The chain uses TRBV6-5 and TRBJ2-3; a possible D gene is TRBD1 (5 bases). This CDR3 is built from 14 residues. Germline V CDR1 and CDR2: MNHEY, SVGAGI. V gave up 4 bases and J gave up 2 bases, with 10 bases separating them. CDR3 sequence: CASSFDRSTDTQYF. Written as DNA, the CDR3 is TGTGCCAGCAGTTTTGACAGATCCACAGATACGCAGTATTTT.

This clonotype was counted a few times. V gene TRBV20-1 combines with J gene TRBJ1-6; 7 bases line up with TRBD1. V lost 5 bases and J lost 6; bases outside the gene matches: 4. This CDR3 has 13 residues. CDR1 DFQATT and CDR2 SNEGSKA come from the germline V gene (reference sequence). This CDR3 is CSALGQSNSPLHF. The CDR3, as DNA: TGCAGTGCTCTGGGACAGAGTAATTCACCCCTCCACTTT.

The CDR3 DNA is TGTGCCACCAGCAGAGATCGGGCAGCGACTAATGAAAAACTGTTTTTT. Its protein is CATSRDRAATNEKLFF. The V and J genes are TRBV15 and TRBJ1-4; D gene unclear. The germline V gene has CDR1 LNHNV and CDR2 YYDKDF (reference sequence). This CDR3 has 16 residues. Trimming took off 0 bases at V and 2 bases at J, with 10 bases between the two ends. The full variable domain, its missing parts supplied by reference TRBV15 and TRBJ1-4, is DAMVIQNPRYQVTQFGKPVTLSCSQTLNHNVMYWYQQKSSQAPKLLFHYYDKDFNNEADTPDNFQSRRPNTSFCFLDIRSPGLGDTAMYLCATSRDRAATNEKLFFGSGTQLSVL.

The CDR3 spells CSARAEYSSYEQYF. DNA for the CDR3: TGCAGTGCTCGGGCGGAGTATAGCTCCTACGAGCAGTACTTC. V gene TRBV20-1 combines with J gene TRBJ2-7; D gene uncertain. In germline, CDR1 is DFQATT, CDR2 SNEGSKA (reference sequence). There are 14 residues in the CDR3. V was clipped by 5 bases and J by 0 bases, with 14 bases between them.

This clonotype was seen a few times. The chain joins TRBV2 to TRBJ2-3; TRBD1 matches 11 bases. The ends lost 6 bases at V and 1 base at J; junction bases unmatched: 3. Germline CDR1 reads SNHLY; CDR2 reads FYNNEI. This CDR3 is 15 amino acids long. The chain's CDR3 is CASSVDRGRTDTQYF. In DNA form, the CDR3 reads TGTGCCAGCAGCGTGGACAGGGGGCGCACAGATACGCAGTATTTT.

This clonotype showed up just a few times. The chain couples TRBV6-5 to TRBJ2-7; 13 positions match TRBD2. Germline assignment: CDR1 MNHEY and CDR2 SVGAGI. Germline trimming cut 4 bases from V and 6 bases from J; bases unmatched to any gene: 6. CDR3 length: 15 amino acids. The CDR3 loop reads CASSFRTSGGGEQYF. The CDR3 DNA follows: TGTGCCAGCAGTTTCAGGACTAGCGGGGGAGGCGAGCAGTACTTC.

This clonotype was found a few times. The CDR3 loop is CASSPWGSDTDTQYF. The DNA of the CDR3 is TGTGCCAGCAGCCCGTGGGGCAGCGACACAGATACGCAGTATTTT. The rearrangement links TRBV7-6 to TRBJ2-3, with D tentatively TRBD1 (5 bases). Germline V gives CDR1 SGHVS, CDR2 FNYEAQ. The V and J ends lost 5 bases and 2 bases respectively, with 14 bases between them. The CDR3 spans 15 residues.

This clonotype came up a few times. V is TRBV4-1 and J is TRBJ2-2; D may correspond to TRBD1 or TRBD2 (5 bases each). The V gene's germline CDR1 is MGHRA and CDR2 YSYEKL. This CDR3 contains 16 residues. The germline V and J ends were trimmed by 1 base and 5 bases, with 14 bases remaining between them. CDR3 loop: CASSQGAGARTGELFF. The CDR3 nucleotides are TGCGCCAGCAGCCAAGGGGCCGGGGCAAGAACCGGGGAGCTGTTTTTT.

The genes are TRBV4-2 and TRBJ2-7; 7 bases match TRBD2. V shed 3 bases and J 3 bases; nucleotides not matched to a gene: 2. There are 13 residues in the CDR3. Germline V lookup: CDR1 LGHNA, CDR2 YNFKEQ. The CDR3: CASSHRTSYEQYF. CDR3 bases: TGTGCCAGCAGCCACCGGACTAGCTACGAGCAGTACTTC.

This clonotype was detected only a few times. V is TRBV6-5 and J is TRBJ1-2, with TRBD1 matching over 8 bases. There are 19 residues in the CDR3. The germline CDR1 and CDR2 sequences are MNHEY and SVGAGI. Trimming removed 2 bases from V and 2 bases from J; junction bases left unmatched: 16. The CDR3, as DNA: TGTGCCAGCAGTTACCCAGACCTTGGACAGGGCCCTATAAACTATGGCTACACCTTC. Its protein product is CASSYPDLGQGPINYGYTF.

The CDR3 sequence is CASSETGGDYGYTF. The CDR3 region has the DNA TGTGCCAGCAGTGAGACAGGGGGGGACTATGGCTACACCTTC. This sequence joins TRBV25-1 and TRBJ1-2; 9 nucleotides align to TRBD1. The CDR3 is 14 residues long. The germline V gene encodes CDR1 MGHDK and CDR2 SYGVNS. V lost 3 bases, J lost 3 bases, and 2 bases stayed unmatched.

Many counts were recorded for this clonotype. This chain connects TRBV20-1 to TRBJ2-3; no reliable D call. V was trimmed by 3 bases and J by 1 base, leaving 2 bases between them. CDR3 size: 11 residues. From germline, CDR1 is DFQATT and CDR2 SNEGSKA (reference sequence). CDR3 DNA sequence: TGCAGTGCTAGCGGCACAGATACGCAGTATTTT. Translated, it gives CSASGTDTQYF.

The sample holds a few counts of this clonotype. V gene TRBV24-1 combines with J gene TRBJ2-1, with no clear D. Germline V gene sequence: CDR1 KGHDR, CDR2 SFDVKD. The CDR3 has 14 amino acids. V lost 0 bases and J 4 bases, leaving 6 bases between the germline ends. CDR3 protein: CATSDLPSYNEQFF. The CDR3 nucleotides read TGTGCCACCAGTGATTTGCCCTCTTACAATGAGCAGTTCTTC.

The chain is built from TRBV28 and TRBJ2-3; TRBD1 might be the D (6 bases). Germline CDR1 MDHEN, CDR2 SYDVKM. The ends were cut back, 4 bases at V and 0 bases at J, with 14 bases in the middle. CDR3 length: 16 amino acids. The CDR3 region has the DNA TGTGCCAGCAGTTATGCCGGGGACACCAGCACAGATACGCAGTATTTT. Its protein is CASSYAGDTSTDTQYF.

This clonotype was seen ten or more times. The V gene is TRBV27, the J gene TRBJ2-1; tentatively, D is TRBD2 (6 bases). The CDR3 spans 12 residues. Between the trimmed V and J ends, which lost 6 bases and 4 bases, there was a span of 7 bases. CDR1 and CDR2 (germline): MNHEY, SMNVEV (reference sequence). As DNA, the CDR3 is TGTGCCAGCAGCCGGGGGTACAATGAGCAGTTCTTC. Its translation is CASSRGYNEQFF.

The chain combines TRBV5-1 with TRBJ1-6, with a tentative D call TRBD1 (5 bases). V was cut by 0 bases and J by 9 bases, with 16 bases left in between. Germline assignment: CDR1 SGHRS and CDR2 YFSETQ. The CDR3 length is 16 residues. CDR3 sequence: CASSLAGDPDISPLHF. The DNA of the CDR3 is TGCGCCAGCAGCTTGGCGGGGGACCCGGATATTTCACCCCTCCACTTT.

A few counts support this clonotype. The chain is built from TRBV5-1 and TRBJ2-7; maybe TRBD1 (7 bases). V was pared by 1 base and J by 6 bases, with 11 bases between. The germline V gene encodes CDR1 SGHRS and CDR2 YFSETQ. The CDR3 runs 13 residues. Here the CDR3 reads CASSLFQGGEQYF. The CDR3 coding sequence is TGCGCCAGCAGCTTGTTTCAGGGGGGCGAGCAGTACTTC. Looking up the rest from reference TRBV5-1 and TRBJ2-7 gives the full variable domain: KAGVTQTPRYLIKTRGQQVTLSCSPISGHRSVSWYQQTPGQGLQFLFEYFSETQRNKGNFPGRFSGRQFSNSRSEMNVSTLELGDSALYLCASSLFQGGEQYFGPGTRLTVT.

The chain carries TRBV4-2 and TRBJ2-7, with D perhaps matching TRBD1 or TRBD2 (5 bases each). V lost 4 bases and J 5 bases, leaving 21 bases between the germline ends. The CDR3 is 16 residues long. CDR1 and CDR2 from the germline V gene are LGHNA and YNFKEQ. CDR3 sequence: CASSPVGPHRMNEQYF. The CDR3 DNA sequence: TGTGCCAGCAGCCCGGTGGGACCCCATCGGATGAACGAGCAGTACTTC.

The V gene is TRBV12-3 or TRBV12-4, the J gene TRBJ2-1, with D tentatively TRBD1 (5 bases). Trimming cost V 2 bases and J 7 bases, with 9 bases left between them. The CDR3 is 13 residues long. The CDR3 DNA follows: TGTGCCAGCAGTTTATCAGGGTTGAATGAGCAGTTCTTC. It yields the protein CASSLSGLNEQFF.